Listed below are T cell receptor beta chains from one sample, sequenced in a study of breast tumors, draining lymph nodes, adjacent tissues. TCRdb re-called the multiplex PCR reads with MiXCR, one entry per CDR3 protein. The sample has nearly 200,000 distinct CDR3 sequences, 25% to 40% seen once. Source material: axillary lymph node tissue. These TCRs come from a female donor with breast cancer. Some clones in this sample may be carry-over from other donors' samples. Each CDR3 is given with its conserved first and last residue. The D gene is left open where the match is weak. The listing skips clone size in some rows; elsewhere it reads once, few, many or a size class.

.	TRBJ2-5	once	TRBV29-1	CSVVRTAQETQYF	TGCAGCGTAGTGAGGACAGCGCAAGAGACCCAGTACTTC
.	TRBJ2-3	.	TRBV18	CASSLTIGREDTQYF	TGTGCCAGCTCCCTCACTATTGGAAGGGAAGATACGCAGTATTTT
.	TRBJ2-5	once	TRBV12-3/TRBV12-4	CASSTTRPGEETQYF	TGTGCCAGCAGTACGACTCGCCCCGGGGAAGAGACCCAGTACTTC
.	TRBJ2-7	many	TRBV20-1	CSARDRVTNYEQYF	TGCAGTGCTAGAGATAGAGTAACAAACTACGAGCAGTACTTC
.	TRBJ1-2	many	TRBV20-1	CSARDQKGNYGYTF	TGCAGTGCTAGAGATCAGAAGGGGAACTATGGCTACACCTTC
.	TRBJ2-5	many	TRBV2	CASSSSGNQETQYF	TGTGCCAGCTCCTCCTCGGGGAACCAAGAGACCCAGTACTTC
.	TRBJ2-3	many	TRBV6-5	CASSYSRQTTDTQYF	TGTGCCAGCAGTTACTCGCGGCAGACCACAGATACGCAGTATTTT
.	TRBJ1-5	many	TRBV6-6	CASSSPKGGNQPQHF	TGTGCCAGCAGTTCCCCGAAGGGGGGGAATCAGCCCCAGCATTTT
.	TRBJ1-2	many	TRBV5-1	CASSLAAANTYGYTF	TGCGCCAGCAGCTTGGCGGCAGCTAATACATATGGCTACACCTTC
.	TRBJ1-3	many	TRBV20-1	CSARDGQHSGNTIYF	TGCAGTGCTAGAGATGGGCAGCACTCTGGAAACACCATATATTTT
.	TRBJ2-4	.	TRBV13	CASSRAAKNIQYF	TGTGCCAGCAGCAGAGCCGCCAAAAACATTCAGTACTTC
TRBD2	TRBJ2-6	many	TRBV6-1	CASRATSSGANVLTF	TGTGCCAGCAGAGCGACTAGCAGTGGGGCCAACGTCCTGACTTTC
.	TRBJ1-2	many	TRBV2	CASSEGSGTTYGYTF	TGTGCCAGCAGTGAAGGATCCGGGACAACCTATGGCTACACCTTC
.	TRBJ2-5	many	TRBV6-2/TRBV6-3	CASSYGTHGETQYF	TGTGCCAGCAGTTACGGGACACACGGGGAGACCCAGTACTTC
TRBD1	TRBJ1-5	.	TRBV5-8	CASSLAHSPGQPNQPQHF	TGTGCCAGTAGCTTAGCGCACTCGCCGGGACAGCCTAACCAGCCCCAGCATTTT
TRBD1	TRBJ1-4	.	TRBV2	CASSDDRGREKLFF	TGTGCCAGCAGTGATGACAGGGGGCGTGAAAAACTGTTTTTT
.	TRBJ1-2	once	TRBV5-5	CASSLGPGAGYTF	TGTGCCAGCAGCCTTGGGCCGGGGGCAGGCTACACCTTC
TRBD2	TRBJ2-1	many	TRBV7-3	CASRASGSYNEQFF	TGTGCCAGCCGAGCTAGCGGTAGCTACAATGAGCAGTTCTTC